This T cell receptor beta chain was found in a study of shared clonotypes between healthy human individuals. Healthy HIV-negative adults with no recent acute infections or vaccinations were recruited as donors. Researchers partitioned CD4+ cells into CD45RA+ naive and CD45RA-negative memory subsets. Execution of the assay was at deep level. Data came from immunoSEQ multiplex PCR; TCRdb stores just in-frame clones and leaves some out. Of fewer than 1.8 million clones listed, approximately 98.5% are singletons. The CDR3 runs to 10 residues. V shed 4 bases and J shed 8 bases, with 8 bases lying between them. CDR1 is DFQATT, CDR2 SNEGSKA, per germline (reference sequence).

The V call is TRBV20-1, the J call TRBJ1-2; D unclear. The receptor was isolated from a man younger than 40 in good health. The sequencing input was naive CD4+ T cells sorted from blood. Subset here: CD45RA+ positively selected. CDR3 protein: CSATTGGYTF. The CDR3 coding sequence is TGCAGTGCTACGACGGGAGGCTACACCTTC.